The rows below give T cell receptor beta chains drawn from one sample of a study of shared clonotypes between healthy human individuals. Some clones are missing from TCRdb's copy, which holds only in-frame ones; the method was immunoSEQ multiplex PCR. The sample has about 2.4 million clones, over 85% seen once; the top ten hold around 0.37%. Sequencing was done on a sample of naive CD4+ T cells from PBMCs. The receptors here all came from a man between 18 and 35 years old in good health. Some clones in this sample may be carry-over from other donors' samples. The CDR3 runs from the conserved cysteine through the conserved F or W. Fields, in order: V gene, D gene, J gene, clone size, CDR3 DNA, CDR3 protein. A D gene is named only where the DNA matches it firmly. Not every row has a clone size; where given, it reads once, few, many or a size class.

V: TRBV4-3; D: -; J: TRBJ1-2; size: -; DNA: TGCGCCAGCAGCCAAGGCAGGGGTGGAGGCTATGGCTACACCTTC; CDR3: CASSQGRGGGYGYTF
V: TRBV27; D: -; J: TRBJ1-1; size: few; DNA: TGTGCCAGCAGTTCTCCGGGACTAGGGAACACTGAAGCTTTCTTT; CDR3: CASSSPGLGNTEAFF
V: TRBV7-9; D: -; J: TRBJ2-7; size: -; DNA: TGTGCCAGCAGCTTAGGGGGGGATCAGCAGTACTTC; CDR3: CASSLGGDQQYF
V: TRBV11-2; D: -; J: TRBJ2-2; size: -; DNA: TGTGCCAGCAGCTTAGCGCACAGGAACACCGGGGAGCTGTTTTTT; CDR3: CASSLAHRNTGELFF
V: TRBV28; D: TRBD1; J: TRBJ1-2; size: -; DNA: TGTGCCAGCAGTGGGGGGGACAGTTCCTACTATGGCTACACCTTC; CDR3: CASSGGDSSYYGYTF
V: TRBV5-4; D: TRBD2; J: TRBJ2-2; size: -; DNA: TGTGCCAGCAGCTTGGTGCGGGAGGGCACCGGGGAGCTGTTTTTT; CDR3: CASSLVREGTGELFF
V: TRBV5-4; D: -; J: TRBJ1-1; size: -; DNA: TGTGCCAGCAGCTTGGGGCAGGGCCAGATGGATACTGAAGCTTTCTTT; CDR3: CASSLGQGQMDTEAFF
V: TRBV7-8; D: -; J: TRBJ1-3; size: -; DNA: TGTGCCAGCAGCTCACGTAGGGTGGGTGGAGGAAACACCATATATTTT; CDR3: CASSSRRVGGGNTIYF
V: TRBV28; D: TRBD1; J: TRBJ1-2; size: -; DNA: TGTGCCAGCAGTGACAGGGGCTTCTATGGCTACACCTTC; CDR3: CASSDRGFYGYTF
V: TRBV5-1; D: TRBD2; J: TRBJ2-3; size: -; DNA: TGCGCCAGCAGCTTGGGTGGGCTAGCGGGAGGAACCACAGATACGCAGTATTTT; CDR3: CASSLGGLAGGTTDTQYF
V: TRBV28; D: TRBD2; J: TRBJ2-3; size: few; DNA: TGTGCCAGCAGTTTGACTAGCGTCACAGATACGCAGTATTTT; CDR3: CASSLTSVTDTQYF
V: TRBV7-3; D: TRBD2; J: TRBJ2-1; size: -; DNA: TGTGCCAGCAGCCCAAAACAACCCGGGACTAGCGTACCCTACAATGAGCAGTTCTTC; CDR3: CASSPKQPGTSVPYNEQFF
V: TRBV6-1; D: -; J: TRBJ1-1; size: -; DNA: TGTGCCAGCAGTGAGCGAAGGCAGGGAGGTAGCACTGAAGCTTTCTTT; CDR3: CASSERRQGGSTEAFF
V: TRBV19; D: TRBD2; J: TRBJ2-3; size: -; DNA: TGTGCCAGTAGTAGGTCGGCTAGCGGGAGAGATACGCAGTATTTT; CDR3: CASSRSASGRDTQYF
V: TRBV28; D: -; J: TRBJ1-5; size: -; DNA: TGTGCCAGCAGTTCCCTGAATCAGCCCCAGCATTTT; CDR3: CASSSLNQPQHF
V: TRBV7-6; D: -; J: TRBJ2-2; size: -; DNA: TGTGCCAGCAGCCCCTTAGGGGGTGAGAACACCGGGGAGCTGTTTTTT; CDR3: CASSPLGGENTGELFF
V: TRBV7-2; D: -; J: TRBJ1-5; size: -; DNA: TGTGCCAGCAGCTTGGGCCCCGGAACAGTCAATCAGCCCCAGCATTTT; CDR3: CASSLGPGTVNQPQHF
V: TRBV5-1; D: -; J: TRBJ1-1; size: -; DNA: TGCGCCAGCAGCTTCCCCCGGACAGATGAAGCTTTCTTT; CDR3: CASSFPRTDEAFF
V: TRBV7-2; D: -; J: TRBJ2-5; size: -; DNA: TGTGCCAGCAGAATACAGGGGGGGGAGACCCAGTACTTC; CDR3: CASRIQGGETQYF
V: TRBV4-2; D: TRBD1; J: TRBJ1-2; size: -; DNA: TGTGCCAGCAGCCTAGGCGGACAGGGACACTATGGCTACACCTTC; CDR3: CASSLGGQGHYGYTF
V: TRBV18; D: -; J: TRBJ2-2; size: once; DNA: TGTGCCAGCTCACTACCGGGACTGAACACCGGGGAGCTGTTTTTT; CDR3: CASSLPGLNTGELFF
V: TRBV29-1; D: -; J: TRBJ1-1; size: -; DNA: TGCAGCGCCGCTGTGAACACTGAAGCTTTCTTT; CDR3: CSAAVNTEAFF
V: TRBV10-3; D: -; J: TRBJ1-3; size: -; DNA: TGTGCCATCAGTAGGGTCCCAACTTCGGAAATGTATTTT; CDR3: CAISRVPTSEMYF
V: TRBV28; D: -; J: TRBJ2-2; size: -; DNA: TGTGCCAGCAGGACGGACAGTAACACCGGGGAGCTGTTTTTT; CDR3: CASRTDSNTGELFF
V: TRBV28; D: TRBD1; J: TRBJ1-2; size: -; DNA: TGTGCCAGCAGTTTAGGGCAGGGGGGCTATGGCTACACCTTC; CDR3: CASSLGQGGYGYTF
V: TRBV7-2; D: -; J: TRBJ1-1; size: once; DNA: TGTGCCAGCAGCTTACCAGGGAACACTGAAGCTTTCTTT; CDR3: CASSLPGNTEAFF
V: TRBV6-5; D: TRBD1; J: TRBJ2-1; size: -; DNA: TGTGCCAGCAGTACCACCGGGACAGGGTTCAATGAGCAGTTCTTC; CDR3: CASSTTGTGFNEQFF
V: TRBV5-5; D: -; J: TRBJ2-7; size: -; DNA: TGTGCCAGCAGCCCCATTTTGAGGGAGGAGTACTTC; CDR3: CASSPILREEYF
V: TRBV6-4; D: TRBD1; J: TRBJ2-3; size: -; DNA: TGTGCCAGCAGCACCGGGACAGGGAGTGATACGCAGTATTTT; CDR3: CASSTGTGSDTQYF
V: TRBV28; D: -; J: TRBJ2-5; size: -; DNA: TGTGCCAGCAGTTTCACCGGGACGGCCGAAGAGACCCAGTACTTC; CDR3: CASSFTGTAEETQYF
V: TRBV2; D: -; J: TRBJ2-3; size: -; DNA: TGTGCCAGCTCACGGAGGGGCAGGACTACAGATACGCAGTATTTT; CDR3: CASSRRGRTTDTQYF
V: TRBV5-1; D: -; J: TRBJ2-2; size: -; DNA: TGCGCCAGCAGCTTAGTCAGGGTCAACACCGGGGAGCTGTTTTTT; CDR3: CASSLVRVNTGELFF
V: TRBV29-1; D: -; J: TRBJ2-7; size: -; DNA: TGCAGCGTTGCTGGGGGAATAGTTTCCGAGCAGTACTTC; CDR3: CSVAGGIVSEQYF
V: TRBV18; D: -; J: TRBJ2-1; size: -; DNA: TGTGCCAGCTCACCCGTGACAGGTTCCTACAATGAGCAGTTCTTC; CDR3: CASSPVTGSYNEQFF
V: TRBV4-3; D: -; J: TRBJ1-3; size: once; DNA: TGCGCCAGCAGCGGAAGTTCGACGGGGCTAGGGTCTGGAAACACCATATATTTT; CDR3: CASSGSSTGLGSGNTIYF
V: TRBV4-1; D: TRBD1; J: TRBJ1-2; size: -; DNA: TGCGCCAGCAGCCAAGACAGAAGACAGAACAGGGGGCCCTACGGCTACACCTTC; CDR3: CASSQDRRQNRGPYGYTF
V: TRBV6-5; D: TRBD1; J: TRBJ2-7; size: -; DNA: TGTGCCAGCAGTTACTTCAGGGGGTCTTACTACGAGCAGTACTTC; CDR3: CASSYFRGSYYEQYF
V: TRBV10-3; D: -; J: TRBJ1-6; size: -; DNA: TGTGCCATCAGTCGAAAGTCTATGTTACACACGGATCGGGGGCCCCTCCACTTT; CDR3: CAISRKSMLHTDRGPLHF
V: TRBV5-1; D: TRBD2; J: TRBJ2-3; size: -; DNA: TGCGCCAGCAGCTTGGAAGGAGGAACGGGAGGGATTTTCACAGATACGCAGTATTTT; CDR3: CASSLEGGTGGIFTDTQYF
V: TRBV19; D: TRBD1; J: TRBJ2-2; size: -; DNA: TGTGCCAGTCGGACAGGGGGAGGAGGACTTGGGGAGCTGTTTTTT; CDR3: CASRTGGGGLGELFF
V: TRBV7-2; D: TRBD1; J: TRBJ2-7; size: -; DNA: TGTGCCAGCAGCGGGACAGGGGGATTCTACGAGCAGTACTTC; CDR3: CASSGTGGFYEQYF
V: TRBV7-2; D: -; J: TRBJ1-4; size: -; DNA: TGTGCCAGCAGCTTATCAGGGCAGGGTAATGAAAAACTGTTTTTT; CDR3: CASSLSGQGNEKLFF
V: TRBV6-1; D: TRBD1; J: TRBJ2-7; size: -; DNA: TGTGCCAGCAGTGAAGCTTGGGACAGGGGCGAGCAGTACTTC; CDR3: CASSEAWDRGEQYF
V: TRBV5-4; D: TRBD1; J: TRBJ2-7; size: -; DNA: TGTGCCAGCACCACGGGACAGGGACGACGAGAGCAGTACTTC; CDR3: CASTTGQGRREQYF
V: TRBV11-3; D: -; J: TRBJ2-3; size: once; DNA: TGTGCCAGCAGCTCCCGCCGCACAGATACGCAGTATTTT; CDR3: CASSSRRTDTQYF
V: TRBV11-2; D: TRBD1; J: TRBJ2-7; size: -; DNA: TGTGCCAGCAGCTTAGAATTGGACAGGCGAATAACCTACGAGCAGTACTTC; CDR3: CASSLELDRRITYEQYF
V: TRBV5-1; D: TRBD1; J: TRBJ1-4; size: -; DNA: TGCGCCAGCTCTTCCGGGACAGTTGGTGAAAAACTGTTTTTT; CDR3: CASSSGTVGEKLFF
V: TRBV30; D: -; J: TRBJ1-2; size: -; DNA: TGTGCCTGGAGGGCCGGGACTTTGGGCTACACCTTC; CDR3: CAWRAGTLGYTF
V: TRBV6-5; D: -; J: TRBJ2-3; size: -; DNA: TGTGCCAGCAGTCTCTCTAGCACAGATACGCAGTATTTT; CDR3: CASSLSSTDTQYF
V: TRBV18; D: TRBD2; J: TRBJ2-3; size: -; DNA: TGTGCCAGCTCGCTCCTAGCGGGAGGGCCCGCAGATACGCAGTATTTT; CDR3: CASSLLAGGPADTQYF
V: TRBV5-1; D: -; J: TRBJ1-2; size: -; DNA: TGCGCCAGCAGCTTGGGACCCATAGGGACGGAGAACTATGGCTACACCTTC; CDR3: CASSLGPIGTENYGYTF
V: TRBV27; D: TRBD1; J: TRBJ2-1; size: -; DNA: TGTGCCAGCCACCGCGCTGCAGGGGGCTACAATGAGCAGTTCTTC; CDR3: CASHRAAGGYNEQFF